This entry describes one T cell receptor (beta chain). The target antigen is unknown. Deletions cut 3 bases from V and 6 bases from J, with 12 bases between. The CDR3 spans 14 residues. This entry is derived from a study of blood T cells in healthy people across ages. Study-wide results and caveats: PBMCs were not sorted, which prevented a conclusive comparison of naive versus antigen-experienced cells. Diversity was higher, and naive CD4+ cells more numerous, in long-lived donors than in aged donors.

A second 7 to 11 cycle PCR used barcoded and J-beta primers. Sequencing recovered at least 2.5 million CDR3-containing paired-end reads from each sample. In TCRdb, the 5' RACE reads were re-called with MiXCR into one record per CDR3 protein. The sample includes 1.5 million to 2 million distinct CDR3 sequences, around half of them seen just once. Healthy Caucasian individuals from Russia aged about 6 to 90 were enrolled as donors. The sequence came from a woman between 40 and 50 years old in good health. Input material: blood. V is TRBV12-3 or TRBV12-4 and J is TRBJ1-5; D perhaps matches TRBD1 (5 bases). CDR3 residues: CASSFSGGVQPQHF. The DNA of the CDR3 is TGTGCCAGCAGTTTTTCCGGGGGGGTTCAGCCCCAGCATTTT.